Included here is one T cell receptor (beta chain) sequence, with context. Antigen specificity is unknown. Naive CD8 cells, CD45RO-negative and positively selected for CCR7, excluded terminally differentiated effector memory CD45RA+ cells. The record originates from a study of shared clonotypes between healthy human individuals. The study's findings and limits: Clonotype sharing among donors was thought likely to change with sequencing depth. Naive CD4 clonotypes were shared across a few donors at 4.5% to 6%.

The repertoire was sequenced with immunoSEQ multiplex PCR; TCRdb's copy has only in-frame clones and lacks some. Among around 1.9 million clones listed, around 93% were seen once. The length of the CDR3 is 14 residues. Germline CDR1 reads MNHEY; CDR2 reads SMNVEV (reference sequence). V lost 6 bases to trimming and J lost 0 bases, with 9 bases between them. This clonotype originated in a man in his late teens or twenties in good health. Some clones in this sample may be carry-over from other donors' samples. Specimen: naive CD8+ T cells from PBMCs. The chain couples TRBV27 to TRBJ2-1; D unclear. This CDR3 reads CASRLDASYNEQFF. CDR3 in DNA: TGTGCCAGCAGGCTAGACGCCTCCTACAATGAGCAGTTCTTC.